This T cell receptor beta chain was recorded in a study of blood T cell repertoires in COVID-19. CDR1 MDHEN and CDR2 SYDVKM come from the germline V gene. V dropped 6 bases and J dropped 0 bases, with 12 bases sitting between them. The CDR3 spans 14 residues. This clone came up once. The protocol was immunoSEQ multiplex PCR, while the TCRdb copy is restricted to in-frame clones and leaves out a portion. The repertoire includes around 250,000 clones, approximately 82% of them detected once, and about 15% sits in the top ten. The V call is TRBV28, the J call TRBJ2-7; perhaps TRBD2 as D (5 bases). The sequence was obtained from a man in his forties who had recovered from COVID-19. Sample: PBMCs or T cells enriched from blood (not recorded which). The CDR3 loop is CASSPNRDSYEQYF. As DNA, the CDR3 is TGTGCCAGCAGCCCCAACCGGGACTCCTACGAGCAGTACTTC. The entire variable domain, with the rest obtained from reference TRBV28 and TRBJ2-7, is as follows: DVKVTQSSRYLVKRTGEKVFLECVQDMDHENMFWYRQDPGLGLRLIYFSYDVKMKEKGDIPEGYSVSREKKERFSLILESASTNQTSMYLCASSPNRDSYEQYFGPGTRLTVT.